This T cell receptor beta chain was retrieved from a study of technical replicates of blood from a handful of donors. The CDR3 consists of 14 residues. V lost 6 bases to trimming and J lost 6 bases, with 15 bases between them. Germline CDR1 and CDR2: SGHTA and FQGTGA. Only in-frame clones appear in the TCRdb table, and some are missing; sequencing was by immunoSEQ multiplex PCR. Of about 56,000 clones in the sample, 80% to 95% were seen once. This TCR derives from a human donor in good health. Some clones in this sample may be carry-over from other donors' samples. The sequencing sample was made of PBMCs. This sequence joins TRBV7-3 and TRBJ2-1; no clear D gene. CDR3 sequence reads: CASRKQDSPNEQFF. CDR3 nucleotide sequence: TGTGCCAGCAGGAAGCAAGACTCCCCCAATGAGCAGTTCTTC. Full variable domain (rest looked up from reference TRBV7-3 and TRBJ2-1): GAGVSQTPSNKVTEKGKYVELRCDPISGHTALYWYRQSLGQGPEFLIYFQGTGAADDSGLPNDRFFAVRPEGSVSTLKIQRTERGDSAVYLCASRKQDSPNEQFFGPGTRLTVL.